The following is a T cell receptor (beta chain) sequence with its context. No antigen is known for it. This sample was included in a study of CD8+ T cells in alopecia areata. Whole-study results and caveats: Among patients, TCR sharing was less clear than in mice, a difference possibly due in part to HLA diversity in the patient population.

Extraction and reverse transcription of RNA yielded cDNA as the sequencing template. Sequencing used immunoSEQ multiplex PCR; TCRdb keeps in-frame clones, though not all of them. This table has about 97,000 clones, about 40% appearing once. Punch biopsies of lesional scalp, plus peripheral blood, were taken from alopecia areata patients. V was cut by 0 bases and J by 4 bases, with 3 bases left in between. Germline V gene lookup returns CDR1 MGHRA and CDR2 YSYEKL. This CDR3 is built from 12 residues. Sequencing used CD4+ T cells sorted from blood. The chain combines TRBV4-1 with TRBJ1-2; no reliable D call. This receptor was taken from a human donor with alopecia areata. The CDR3 here is CASSQDFYGYTF. DNA for the CDR3: TGCGCCAGCAGCCAAGATTTCTATGGCTACACCTTC.